This entry concerns a single T cell receptor beta chain. Its antigen is not identified. Only in-frame clones appear in the TCRdb table, and some are missing; sequencing was by immunoSEQ multiplex PCR. The sample shows 100,000 to 150,000 clones, about 89% of them seen only once. These data originate in a study of T cell responses to AZD1222 COVID-19 vaccine. CDR1 and CDR2 from the germline V gene are WNHNN and SYGVQD (reference sequence). The CDR3 sequence is 13 residues long. Trimming removed 0 bases from V and 10 bases from J, with 10 bases in between. Whole-study results and caveats: It should be noted that donors were predominantly white British and more often female, and clonal diversity was possibly underestimated.

The J gene is TRBJ2-1, the V gene TRBV10-1; D gene unclear. Here the sequenced sample was peripheral blood, taken on day 0 of AZD1222 vaccination. This receptor was taken from an adult in good health. The CDR3 DNA follows: TGCGCCAGCAGTGAGTCTGGCACAGCAGAGCAGTTCTTC. Translated: CASSESGTAEQFF.